This T cell receptor (beta chain) was profiled in a study of early T cells in non-severe SARS-CoV-2 infection listed by TCRdb under 2021. Looking at the study overall: Because TCR sequencing relied on bulk RNA taken from unsorted whole blood, pairing of alpha and beta chains was not possible.

Library prep was done by 5' RACE. For sequencing, a NextSeq 500 was employed. The TCR library protocol attached unique molecular identifiers to individual cDNA molecules to correct for sequencing error and PCR bias. Both TCR alpha and beta chains were sequenced, and tight co-correlation was observed between alpha and beta sequence abundances in each sample. For the original study's pipeline: Decombinator V4 was used to annotate the V gene, J gene and CDR3 of the TCR sequences. Expanded TCRs were defined as changing significantly between any two time points under a Poisson model with p below 0.0001. TCR abundances were normalised to the total number of TCRs sequenced per sample and expressed as counts per million. MAIT TCRs were defined by TRAV1-2 paired with TRAJ12, TRAJ20 or TRAJ33, and iNKT TCRs by TRAV10 paired with TRAJ18. VDJdb, accessed on 1 November 2021, was searched for TCRs annotated for CMV, EBV and SARS-CoV-2, and TCRs annotated for more than one antigen were excluded. The raw public data were reprocessed by TCRdb itself: fastp quality trimming at Q25, MiXCR clonotype calling, in-frame beta chains only. Entries that share a CDR3 protein sequence are merged under the most common genes and DNA. TCRdb, not the authors, supplied the V and J calls. Counted in this sample were about 60,000 distinct CDR3 sequences; 20% to 25% of them appeared once. Together, the top ten hold 16% of the sample.

The study was a case-control design nested within a healthcare worker cohort in London, UK, with weekly nasopharyngeal swab PCR tests and blood sampling. Between 23 and 31 March 2020, the week of the UK lockdown, healthcare workers were enrolled and then followed up weekly for as long as 16 weeks. CDR1 and CDR2 were assigned from the germline V gene as SQVTM and ANQGSEA. Germline trimming: 7 bases from V, 4 bases from J; junction bases outside gene matches: 3. There are 11 amino acids in the CDR3, from cysteine to phenylalanine inclusive. This entry keeps only the CDR3 DNA: 33 bases, framed from base 1. What the study reported, not specific to this receptor: Matching against VDJdb was skewed toward anti-spike CD8 responses, likely underestimated virus-specific expansions, and missed private and CD4 specificities.

About this clonotype: Its antigen remains undetermined. No qualities accompany the bases; no much larger clone lies one base away.

The specimen was whole blood, collected at baseline. The chain is assembled from TRBV29-1 and TRBJ1-1, and 7 junctional nucleotides match TRBD1. This receptor was obtained from an adult who was a healthcare worker with PCR-confirmed SARS-CoV-2 infection or an uninfected control (not recorded which). The DNA is as follows: TGCAGCGCCCGACAGGGCACTGAAGCTTTCTTT. Translated, it reads CSARQGTEAFF. The full variable domain, with segments outside the CDR3 supplied by the reference TRBV29-1 and TRBJ1-1 proteins, appears as SAVISQKPSRDICQRGTSLTIQCQVDSQVTMMFWYRQQPGQSLTLIATANQGSEATYESGFVIDKFPISRPNLTFSTLTVSNMSPEDSSIYLCSARQGTEAFFGQGTRLTVV.